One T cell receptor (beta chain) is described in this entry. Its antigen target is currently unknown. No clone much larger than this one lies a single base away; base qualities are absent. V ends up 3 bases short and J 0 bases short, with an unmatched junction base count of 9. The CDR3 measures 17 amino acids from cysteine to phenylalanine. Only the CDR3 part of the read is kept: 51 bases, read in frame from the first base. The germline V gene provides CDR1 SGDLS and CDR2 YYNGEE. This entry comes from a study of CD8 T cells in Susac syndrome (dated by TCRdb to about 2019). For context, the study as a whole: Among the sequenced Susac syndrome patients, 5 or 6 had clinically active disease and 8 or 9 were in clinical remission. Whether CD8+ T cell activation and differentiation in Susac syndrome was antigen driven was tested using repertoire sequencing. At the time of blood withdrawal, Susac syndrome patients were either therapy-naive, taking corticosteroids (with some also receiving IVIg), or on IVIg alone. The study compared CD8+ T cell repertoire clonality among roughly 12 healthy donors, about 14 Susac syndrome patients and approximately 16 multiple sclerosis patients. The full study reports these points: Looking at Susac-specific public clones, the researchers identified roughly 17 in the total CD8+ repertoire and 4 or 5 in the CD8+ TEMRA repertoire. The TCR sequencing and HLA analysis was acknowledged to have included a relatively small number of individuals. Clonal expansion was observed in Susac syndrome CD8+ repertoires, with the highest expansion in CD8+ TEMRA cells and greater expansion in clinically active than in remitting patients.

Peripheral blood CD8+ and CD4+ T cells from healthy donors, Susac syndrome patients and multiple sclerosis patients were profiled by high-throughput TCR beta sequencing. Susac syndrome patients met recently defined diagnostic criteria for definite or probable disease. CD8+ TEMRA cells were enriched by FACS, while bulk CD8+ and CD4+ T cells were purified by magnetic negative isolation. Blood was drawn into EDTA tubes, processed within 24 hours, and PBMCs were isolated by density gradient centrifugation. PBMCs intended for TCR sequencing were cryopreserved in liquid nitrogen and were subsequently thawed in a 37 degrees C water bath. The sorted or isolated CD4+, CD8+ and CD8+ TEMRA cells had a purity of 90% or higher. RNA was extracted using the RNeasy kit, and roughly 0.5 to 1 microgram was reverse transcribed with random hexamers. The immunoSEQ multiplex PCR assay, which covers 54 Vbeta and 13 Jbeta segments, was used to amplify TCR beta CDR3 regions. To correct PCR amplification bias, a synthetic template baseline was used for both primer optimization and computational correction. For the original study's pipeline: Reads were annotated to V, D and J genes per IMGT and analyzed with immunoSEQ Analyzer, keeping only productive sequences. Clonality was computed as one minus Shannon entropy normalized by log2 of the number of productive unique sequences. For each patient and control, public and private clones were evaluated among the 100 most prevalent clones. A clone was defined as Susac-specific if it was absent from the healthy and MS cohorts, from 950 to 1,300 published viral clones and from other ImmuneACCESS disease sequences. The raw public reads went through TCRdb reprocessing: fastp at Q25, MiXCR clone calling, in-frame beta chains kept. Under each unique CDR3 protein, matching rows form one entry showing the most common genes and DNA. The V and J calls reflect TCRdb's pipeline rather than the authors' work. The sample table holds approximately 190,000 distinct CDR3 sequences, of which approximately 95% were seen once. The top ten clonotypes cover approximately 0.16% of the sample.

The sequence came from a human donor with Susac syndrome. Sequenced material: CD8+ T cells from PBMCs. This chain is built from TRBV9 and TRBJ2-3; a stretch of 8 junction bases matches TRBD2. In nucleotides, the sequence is TGTGCCAGCAGCGCCCCCAATAGCGGGGCTAGCACAGATACGCAGTATTTT. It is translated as CASSAPNSGASTDTQYF.